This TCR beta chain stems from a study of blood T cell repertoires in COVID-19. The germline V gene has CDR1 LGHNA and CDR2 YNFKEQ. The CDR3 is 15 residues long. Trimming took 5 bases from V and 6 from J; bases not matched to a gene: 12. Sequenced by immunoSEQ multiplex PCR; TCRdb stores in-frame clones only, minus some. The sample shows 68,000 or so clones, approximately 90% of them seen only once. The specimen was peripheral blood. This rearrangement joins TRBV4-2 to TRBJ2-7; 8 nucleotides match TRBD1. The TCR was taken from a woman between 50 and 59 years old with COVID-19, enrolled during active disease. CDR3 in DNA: TGTGCCAGCAGCGGACGGGACAGGCTCGATCCCGAGCAGTACTTC. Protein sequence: CASSGRDRLDPEQYF.